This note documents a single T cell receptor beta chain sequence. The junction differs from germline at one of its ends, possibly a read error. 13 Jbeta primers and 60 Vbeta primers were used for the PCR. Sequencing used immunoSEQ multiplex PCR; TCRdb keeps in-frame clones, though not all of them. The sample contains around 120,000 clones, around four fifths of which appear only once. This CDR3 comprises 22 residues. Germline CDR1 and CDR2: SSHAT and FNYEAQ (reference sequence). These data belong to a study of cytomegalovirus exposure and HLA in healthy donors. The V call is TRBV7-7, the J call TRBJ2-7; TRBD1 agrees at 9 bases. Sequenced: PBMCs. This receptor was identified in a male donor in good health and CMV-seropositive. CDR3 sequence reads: CASSSGRTGAPLGGNSFYEQYF. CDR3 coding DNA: TGTGCTAGCAGCTCTGGCAGGACAGGGGCCCCTCTCGGGGGAAACTCCTTCTACGAGCAGTACTTC.